This TCR beta chain is from a study of CD8+ T cells in alopecia areata. The CDR3 is 11 amino acids. V gave up 8 bases and J gave up 1 base, with 8 bases separating them. Per the germline V gene, CDR1 is SQVTM and CDR2 is ANQGSEA. RNA extraction was followed by reverse transcription into cDNA, which acted as the sequencing template. The method was immunoSEQ multiplex PCR; TCRdb's version includes in-frame clones alone and lacks a portion of them. The table records 220,000 or so clones, more than 45% of them present only once. The receptor was derived from a human donor with alopecia areata. The chain joins TRBV29-1 to TRBJ1-1; no firm D call. The specimen was CD4+ T cells sorted from blood, collected at week 0. For the CDR3, the DNA is TGCAGCTTTAGACGGAACACTGAAGCTTTCTTT. Encoded protein: CSFRRNTEAFF.